Described below is a single TCR beta chain sequence and its context. The CDR3 has 16 amino acids. Germline CDR1 reads MNHEY; CDR2 reads SMNVEV (reference sequence). The V gene end was trimmed by 3 bases and the J gene end by 2 bases; junction bases not matched to a gene: 6. The study excluded patients with uncontrolled infection, other autoimmune disease, pregnancy or lactation. Diagnosis relied on clinical symptoms, serum thyroxine and TRAb, thyroid ultrasound and orbital computed tomography. Fresh peripheral blood, more than 8 ml of it, supplied the PBMCs. The data were obtained in a study of T cells in Graves' hyperthyroidism and ophthalmopathy. TCR beta CDR3 regions were amplified from RNA. Initially, a first-round RT-PCR of the TCR CDR3 employed the HTBI primer set. MiXCR was run by TCRdb on the multiplex PCR reads, yielding one entry per CDR3 protein. The sample carries 300,000 or so distinct CDR3 sequences, around 23% recorded once.

What was sequenced was blood. The rearrangement links TRBV27 to TRBJ1-5, with 8 bases aligning to TRBD1. The TCR was taken from a woman between 45 and 60 years old with Graves' hyperthyroidism. In nucleotides, the CDR3 is TGTGCCAGCAGTTTCCTCGGACAGGGCGGCAATCAGCCCCAGCATTTT. The encoded protein is CASSFLGQGGNQPQHF.